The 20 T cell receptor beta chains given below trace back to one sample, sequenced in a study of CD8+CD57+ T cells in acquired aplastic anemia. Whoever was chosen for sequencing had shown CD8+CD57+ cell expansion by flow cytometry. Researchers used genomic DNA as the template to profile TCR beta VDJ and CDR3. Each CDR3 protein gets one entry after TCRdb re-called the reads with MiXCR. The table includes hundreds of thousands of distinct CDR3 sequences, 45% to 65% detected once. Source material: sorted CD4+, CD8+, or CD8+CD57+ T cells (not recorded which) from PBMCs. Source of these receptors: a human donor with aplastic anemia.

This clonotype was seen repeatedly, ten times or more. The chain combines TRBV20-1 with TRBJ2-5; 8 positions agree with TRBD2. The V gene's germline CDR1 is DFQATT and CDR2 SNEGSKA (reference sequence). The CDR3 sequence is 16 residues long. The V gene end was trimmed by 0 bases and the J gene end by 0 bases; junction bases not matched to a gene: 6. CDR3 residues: CSARDGTSGHQETQYF. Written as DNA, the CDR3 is TGCAGTGCTAGAGATGGCACTAGCGGACACCAAGAGACCCAGTACTTC.

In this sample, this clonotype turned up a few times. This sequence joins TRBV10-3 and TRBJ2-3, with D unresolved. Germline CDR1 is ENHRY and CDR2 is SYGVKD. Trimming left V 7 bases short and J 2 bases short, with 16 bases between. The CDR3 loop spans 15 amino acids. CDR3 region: CAIKRSASLTDTQYF. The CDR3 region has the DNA TGTGCCATCAAACGATCGGCCAGCCTCACAGATACGCAGTATTTT.

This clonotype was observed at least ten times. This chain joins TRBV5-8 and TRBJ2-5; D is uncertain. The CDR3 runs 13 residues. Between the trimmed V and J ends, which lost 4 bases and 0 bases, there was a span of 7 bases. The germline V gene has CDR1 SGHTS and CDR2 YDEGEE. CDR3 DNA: TGTGCCAGCAGCCACACCAACCAAGAGACCCAGTACTTC. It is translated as CASSHTNQETQYF.

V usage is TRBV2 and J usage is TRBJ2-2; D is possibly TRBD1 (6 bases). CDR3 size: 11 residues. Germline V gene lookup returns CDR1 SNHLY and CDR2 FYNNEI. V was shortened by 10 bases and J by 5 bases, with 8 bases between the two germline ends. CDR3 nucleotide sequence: TGTGCCATCCAGGGGACCGGGGAGCTGTTTTTT. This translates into CAIQGTGELFF.

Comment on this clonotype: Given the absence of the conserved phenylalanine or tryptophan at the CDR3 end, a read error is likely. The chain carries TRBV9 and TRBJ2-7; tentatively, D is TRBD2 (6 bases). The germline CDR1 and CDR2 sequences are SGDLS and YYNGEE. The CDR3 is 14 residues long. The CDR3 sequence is CASNVAPGGYEQYS. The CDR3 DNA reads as TGTGCCAGCAACGTAGCCCCAGGAGGGTACGAGCAGTACTCC.

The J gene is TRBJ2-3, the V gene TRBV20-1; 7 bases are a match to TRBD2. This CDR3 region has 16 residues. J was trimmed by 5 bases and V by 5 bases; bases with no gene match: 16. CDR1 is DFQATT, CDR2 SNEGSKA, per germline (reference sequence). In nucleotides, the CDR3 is TGCAGTGCTCTCCGGGTAAAGCGGGATAAAGGAGATACGCAGTATTTT. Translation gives CSALRVKRDKGDTQYF.

The CDR3 sequence: CASSLETGGPYEQYF. In nucleotides, the CDR3 is TGTGCCAGTAGCCTCGAGACAGGGGGCCCCTACGAGCAGTACTTC. This chain links TRBV19 with TRBJ2-7, with 10 bases identical to TRBD1. CDR1 is LNHDA and CDR2 is SQIVND in the germline V gene (reference sequence). The CDR3 runs 15 residues. J was trimmed by 2 bases and V by 6 bases; bases with no gene match: 7.

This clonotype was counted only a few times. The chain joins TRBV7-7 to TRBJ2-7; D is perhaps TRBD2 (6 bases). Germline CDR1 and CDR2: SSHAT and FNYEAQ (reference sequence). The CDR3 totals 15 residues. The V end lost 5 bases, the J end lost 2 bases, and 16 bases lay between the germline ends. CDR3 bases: TGTGCCAGCAGCCCACGTAGCGGCCCCCCCTACGAGCAGTACTTC. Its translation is CASSPRSGPPYEQYF.

This CDR3 is CASSLASGLSYEQYF. The DNA for the CDR3 is TGTGCCAGCAGCTTAGCTAGCGGCCTCTCCTACGAGCAGTACTTC. The genes are TRBV7-2 and TRBJ2-7; TRBD2 is a possible D gene (6 bases). Germline values: CDR1 SGHTA, CDR2 FQGNSA. Trimming stripped 0 bases from V and 0 bases from J, with 9 bases between. The CDR3 length is 15 residues.

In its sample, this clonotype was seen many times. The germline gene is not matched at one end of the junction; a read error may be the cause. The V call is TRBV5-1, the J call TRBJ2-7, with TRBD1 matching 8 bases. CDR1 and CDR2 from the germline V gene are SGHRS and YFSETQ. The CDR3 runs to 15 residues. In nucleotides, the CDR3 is TGCGCCAGCAGTCCCTGGACAGGGTTTTCCTACGGGCAGTACTTC. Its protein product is CASSPWTGFSYGQYF.

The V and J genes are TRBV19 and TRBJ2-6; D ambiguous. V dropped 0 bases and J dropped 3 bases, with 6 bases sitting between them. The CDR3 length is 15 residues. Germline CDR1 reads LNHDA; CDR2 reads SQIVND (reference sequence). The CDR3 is CASSIDNLGANVLTF. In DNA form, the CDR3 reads TGTGCCAGTAGTATAGACAACCTTGGGGCCAACGTCCTGACTTTC.

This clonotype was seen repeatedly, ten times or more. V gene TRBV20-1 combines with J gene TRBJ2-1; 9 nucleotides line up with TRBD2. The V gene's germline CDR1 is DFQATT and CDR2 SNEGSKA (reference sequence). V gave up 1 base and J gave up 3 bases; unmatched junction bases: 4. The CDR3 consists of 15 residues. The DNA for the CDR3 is TGCAGTGCTAGAGGGCTTAGCGGGGGCTACAATGAGCAGTTCTTC. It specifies CSARGLSGGYNEQFF.

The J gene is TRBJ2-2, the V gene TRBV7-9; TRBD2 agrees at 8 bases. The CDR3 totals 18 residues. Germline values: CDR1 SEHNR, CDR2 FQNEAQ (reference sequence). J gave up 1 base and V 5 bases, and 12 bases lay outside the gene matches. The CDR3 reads CASSPRRGSGRNTGELFF. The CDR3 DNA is TGTGCCAGCAGCCCACGTCGGGGAAGCGGGAGGAACACCGGGGAGCTGTTTTTT.

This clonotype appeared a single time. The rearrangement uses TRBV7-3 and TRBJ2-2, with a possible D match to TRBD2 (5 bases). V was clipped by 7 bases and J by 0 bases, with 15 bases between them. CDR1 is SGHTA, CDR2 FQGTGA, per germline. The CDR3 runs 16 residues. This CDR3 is CASIPGPDSNTGELFF. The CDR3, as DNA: TGTGCCAGCATCCCTGGGCCGGACTCGAACACCGGGGAGCTGTTTTTT.

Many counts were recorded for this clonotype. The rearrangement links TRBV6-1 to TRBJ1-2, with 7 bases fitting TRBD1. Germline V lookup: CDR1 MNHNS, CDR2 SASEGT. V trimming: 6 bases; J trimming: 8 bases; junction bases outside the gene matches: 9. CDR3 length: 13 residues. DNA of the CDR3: TGTGCCAGCAGAAGGGACAGCGAGGAAGGCTACACCTTC. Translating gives CASRRDSEEGYTF.

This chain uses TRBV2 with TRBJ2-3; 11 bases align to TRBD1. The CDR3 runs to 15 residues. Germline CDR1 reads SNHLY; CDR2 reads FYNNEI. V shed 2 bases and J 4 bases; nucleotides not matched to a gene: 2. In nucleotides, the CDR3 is TGTGCCAGCAGTGAATGGACAGGGGGCGCAGATACGCAGTATTTT. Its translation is CASSEWTGGADTQYF.

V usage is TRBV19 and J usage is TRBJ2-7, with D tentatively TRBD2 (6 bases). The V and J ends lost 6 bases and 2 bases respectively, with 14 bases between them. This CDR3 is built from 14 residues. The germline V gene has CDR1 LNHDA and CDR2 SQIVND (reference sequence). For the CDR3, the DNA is TGTGCCAGTAGCCTAGCGTGGAGAACCTACGAGCAGTACTTC. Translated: CASSLAWRTYEQYF.

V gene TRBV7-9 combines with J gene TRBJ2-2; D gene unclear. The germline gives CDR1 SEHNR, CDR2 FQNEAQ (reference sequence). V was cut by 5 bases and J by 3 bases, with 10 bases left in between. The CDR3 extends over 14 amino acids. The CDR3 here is CASSPAQDTGELFF. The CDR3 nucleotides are TGTGCCAGCAGCCCAGCCCAAGACACCGGGGAGCTGTTTTTT.

CDR3 nucleotide sequence: TGTGCCACCAGCAGAGGGGGAGATGGCTACACCTTC. Protein: CATSRGGDGYTF. This chain connects TRBV15 to TRBJ1-2; D gene unclear. The length of the CDR3 is 12 residues. Trimming took 1 base from V and 6 from J, leaving 6 bases between them. Germline V gives CDR1 LNHNV, CDR2 YYDKDF (reference sequence).

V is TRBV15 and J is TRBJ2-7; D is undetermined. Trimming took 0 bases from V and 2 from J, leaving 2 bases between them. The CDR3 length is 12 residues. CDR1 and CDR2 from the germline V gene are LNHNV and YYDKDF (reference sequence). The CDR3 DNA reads TGTGCCACCAGCAGAGATACCTACGAGCAGTACTTC. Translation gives CATSRDTYEQYF.